Shown below are 19 T cell receptor beta chains from a single sample sequenced in a study of blood T cell repertoires in COVID-19. Using immunoSEQ multiplex PCR, the repertoire was profiled, and TCRdb retains in-frame clones only, with some absent. The table has around 300,000 clones, 90% seen once. Sequencing was carried out using PBMCs or T cells enriched from blood (not recorded which). Every receptor here comes from a woman aged 18-29 years with acute COVID-19.

The chain joins TRBV2 to TRBJ2-7; TRBD2 might be the D (5 bases). The V gene's germline CDR1 is SNHLY and CDR2 FYNNEI. The CDR3 has 17 residues. The V end was cut by 5 bases, the J end by 0 bases, with 20 bases between. DNA for the CDR3: TGTGCCAGCAGTTCGGCAACCTCGCCGGGGAGCTCCTACGAGCAGTACTTC. Its translation: CASSSATSPGSSYEQYF.

The rearrangement joins TRBV19 to TRBJ1-3; possible D gene TRBD1, 5 bases. V was clipped by 6 bases and J by 4 bases, with 16 bases between them. CDR3 size: 15 residues. CDR1 and CDR2 (germline): LNHDA, SQIVND (reference sequence). This chain's CDR3 is CASRRQGPGGNTIYF. Written as DNA, the CDR3 is TGTGCCAGTAGAAGGCAGGGCCCGGGCGGAAACACCATATATTTT.

The J gene is TRBJ2-3, the V gene TRBV5-1; TRBD2 matches 15 bases. This CDR3 spans 21 amino acids. Germline assignment: CDR1 SGHRS and CDR2 YFSETQ. J lost 2 bases, V lost 4 bases, and 17 bases had no gene match. The CDR3 region has the DNA TGCGCCAGCAGCCCCAGACGAGGACTAGCGGGAGGGCCTGCACCCACAGATACGCAGTATTTT. This sequence encodes CASSPRRGLAGGPAPTDTQYF. Based on the CDR3 plus reference TRBV5-1 and TRBJ2-3, the full variable domain is KAGVTQTPRYLIKTRGQQVTLSCSPISGHRSVSWYQQTPGQGLQFLFEYFSETQRNKGNFPGRFSGRQFSNSRSEMNVSTLELGDSALYLCASSPRRGLAGGPAPTDTQYFGPGTRLTVL.

The genes are TRBV6-5 and TRBJ2-7; tentative D call: TRBD2 (6 bases). CDR1 MNHEY and CDR2 SVGAGI come from the germline V gene. The CDR3 is 12 residues long. The ends were cut back, 4 bases at V and 3 bases at J, with 7 bases in the middle. CDR3 sequence: CASSLDYYEQYF. The CDR3 region has the DNA TGTGCCAGCAGTTTGGACTACTACGAGCAGTACTTC.

The chain is built from TRBV6-2 or TRBV6-3 and TRBJ2-7; 11 positions match TRBD2. V was pared by 6 bases and J by 7 bases, with 8 bases of the junction left unmatched. CDR3 length: 14 residues. Germline V gives CDR1 MNHEY, CDR2 SVGEGT. The CDR3 DNA reads as TGTGCCAGCAGCCCTGGGACTAGCGGTCGTGAGCAGTACTTC. This translates into CASSPGTSGREQYF.

This clone was recorded a few times. The J gene is TRBJ2-5, the V gene TRBV6-2 or TRBV6-3; 13 nucleotides line up with TRBD2. CDR1 is MNHEY, CDR2 SVGEGT, per germline. J gave up 5 bases and V 5 bases, and 8 bases lay outside the gene matches. The CDR3 has 16 residues. The CDR3 is CASSNPGLAGRETQYF. As DNA, the CDR3 is TGTGCCAGCAGTAACCCGGGACTAGCGGGAAGGGAGACCCAGTACTTC.

The chain carries TRBV24-1 and TRBJ2-2; TRBD1 is a possible D gene (8 bases). Trimming left V 2 bases short and J 6 bases short, with 15 bases between. In germline, CDR1 is KGHDR, CDR2 SFDVKD. CDR3 length: 16 residues. DNA of the CDR3: TGTGCCACCAGTGATTCCGGACAGGGAGGGCCCGGGGAGCTGTTTTTT. The encoded protein is CATSDSGQGGPGELFF.

This clone was seen once. The chain employs TRBV7-8 and TRBJ1-4; unclear D gene. This CDR3 has 17 amino acids. Germline loops: CDR1 SGHVS, CDR2 FQNEAQ. Deletions cut 6 bases from V and 0 bases from J, with 17 bases between. Here the CDR3 reads CASRAYGESATNEKLFF. The CDR3 DNA follows: TGTGCCAGCAGAGCGTACGGAGAGTCAGCAACTAATGAAAAACTGTTTTTT.

The CDR3 spells CASSESPHRVNTQYF. CDR3 nucleotide sequence: TGTGCCAGCAGTGAAAGTCCGCATCGAGTGAATACGCAGTATTTT. The chain combines TRBV2 with TRBJ2-3; D gene uncertain. V dropped 2 bases and J dropped 7 bases, with 16 bases sitting between them. Germline values: CDR1 SNHLY, CDR2 FYNNEI. CDR3 length: 15 amino acids.

The rearrangement joins TRBV15 to TRBJ1-1; 7 nucleotides agree with TRBD1. The CDR3 contains 15 residues. Germline V CDR1 and CDR2: LNHNV, YYDKDF (reference sequence). Trimming took 0 bases from V and 7 from J; bases not matched to a gene: 8. The CDR3 DNA reads as TGTGCCACCAGCAGAGATCGATTGACAGGGATTGAAGCTTTCTTT. Translation: CATSRDRLTGIEAFF.

The chain combines TRBV7-9 with TRBJ2-2; 10 bases fit TRBD2. J was trimmed by 2 bases and V by 5 bases; bases with no gene match: 5. This CDR3 is 16 amino acids long. Germline CDR1 SEHNR, CDR2 FQNEAQ (reference sequence). CDR3 residues: CASSLGLAENTGELFF. Written as DNA, the CDR3 is TGTGCCAGCAGCCTCGGACTAGCGGAAAACACCGGGGAGCTGTTTTTT.

The chain couples TRBV7-9 to TRBJ1-4, with D tentatively TRBD1 (5 bases). The ends were cut back, 1 base at V and 2 bases at J, with 11 bases in the middle. The CDR3 is made up of 16 amino acids. Germline values: CDR1 SEHNR, CDR2 FQNEAQ (reference sequence). CDR3 in amino acids: CASSLGRGATNEKLFF. The DNA of the CDR3 is TGTGCCAGCAGCTTAGGTAGGGGCGCCACTAATGAAAAACTGTTTTTT.

The V gene is TRBV7-9, the J gene TRBJ1-4, with 10 bases identical to TRBD1. Germline CDR1 SEHNR, CDR2 FQNEAQ (reference sequence). Trimming at V came to 4 bases and at J to 8 bases, leaving 7 bases not matched to a gene. The CDR3 is 15 amino acids. CDR3: CASSSYGTGVEKLFF. The DNA for the CDR3 is TGTGCCAGCAGCTCGTACGGGACAGGGGTGGAAAAACTGTTTTTT.

The chain couples TRBV4-3 to TRBJ2-7, with 7 bases aligning to TRBD1. The germline gives CDR1 LGHNA, CDR2 YSLEER. The CDR3 has 16 amino acids. The V segment lost 0 bases and the J segment 4 bases; nucleotides outside the gene matches: 9. CDR3 region: CASSQDFGDSGYEQYF. The CDR3, as DNA: TGCGCCAGCAGCCAAGACTTTGGGGACAGTGGTTACGAGCAGTACTTC.

The chain is built from TRBV30 and TRBJ1-1; the match to TRBD1 covers 7 bases. The CDR3 is made up of 15 amino acids. The ends lost 5 bases at V and 3 bases at J; junction bases unmatched: 12. Per germline, CDR1 GTSNPN and CDR2 SVGIG (reference sequence). CDR3 DNA: TGTGCCTGGGAGACAGGGTCGGGGATAGACACTGAAGCTTTCTTT. It encodes CAWETGSGIDTEAFF.

The rearrangement joins TRBV9 to TRBJ2-1; the D gene is possibly TRBD1 (6 bases). CDR1 is SGDLS and CDR2 is YYNGEE in the germline V gene. This CDR3 is built from 14 residues. V was shortened by 0 bases and J by 8 bases, with 12 bases between the two germline ends. The CDR3 spells CASSVGTGFDEQFF. CDR3 DNA sequence: TGTGCCAGCAGCGTAGGAACAGGGTTCGATGAGCAGTTCTTC.

The chain recombines TRBV19 with TRBJ2-5, with D possibly being TRBD1 (5 bases). Trimming pared 6 bases from V and 5 bases from J, leaving 16 bases between. The CDR3 covers 14 residues. Per germline, CDR1 LNHDA and CDR2 SQIVND (reference sequence). The CDR3 reads CASRVDTTGETQYF. The CDR3 bases are TGTGCCAGTAGAGTGGACACCACTGGGGAGACCCAGTACTTC. The full variable domain, completed using reference TRBV19 and TRBJ2-5, is DGGITQSPKYLFRKEGQNVTLSCEQNLNHDAMYWYRQDPGQGLRLIYYSQIVNDFQKGDIAEGYSVSREKKESFPLTVTSAQKNPTAFYLCASRVDTTGETQYFGPGTRLLVL.

The chain links TRBV27 to TRBJ2-2, with 10 bases lining up with TRBD2. V shed 1 base and J 5 bases; nucleotides not matched to a gene: 7. This CDR3 is 17 amino acids long. The germline CDR1 and CDR2 sequences are MNHEY and SMNVEV (reference sequence). CDR3 residues: CASSLLATSGLTGELFF. CDR3 nucleotides: TGTGCCAGCAGTTTATTGGCGACTAGCGGGCTAACCGGGGAGCTGTTTTTT.

The chain carries TRBV9 and TRBJ2-1; 8 bases map to TRBD2. Germline CDR1 and CDR2: SGDLS and YYNGEE. The V segment lost 1 base and the J segment 8 bases; nucleotides outside the gene matches: 8. This CDR3 has 15 residues. The CDR3 spells CASSVREGKSDEQFF. CDR3 in DNA: TGTGCCAGCAGCGTACGGGAGGGGAAGTCTGATGAGCAGTTCTTC. Complete variable domain (other parts from reference TRBV9 and TRBJ2-1): DSGVTQTPKHLITATGQRVTLRCSPRSGDLSVYWYQQSLDQGLQFLIQYYNGEERAKGNILERFSAQQFPDLHSELNLSSLELGDSALYFCASSVREGKSDEQFFGPGTRLTVL.